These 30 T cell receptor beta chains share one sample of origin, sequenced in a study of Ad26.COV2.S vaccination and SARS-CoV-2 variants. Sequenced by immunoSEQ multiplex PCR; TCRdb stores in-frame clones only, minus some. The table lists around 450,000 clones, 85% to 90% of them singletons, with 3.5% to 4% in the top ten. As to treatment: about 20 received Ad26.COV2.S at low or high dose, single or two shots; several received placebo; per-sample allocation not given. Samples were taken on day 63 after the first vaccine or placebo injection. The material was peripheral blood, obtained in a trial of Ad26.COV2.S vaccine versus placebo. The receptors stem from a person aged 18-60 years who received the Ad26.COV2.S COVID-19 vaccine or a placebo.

CDR3 sequence (DNA): TGTGCCAGCAGCTTAGTCCCTAGCGGGGGGGCAGAGACCCAGTACTTC. The encoded protein is CASSLVPSGGAETQYF. The chain is built from TRBV11-2 and TRBJ2-5; 12 nucleotides match TRBD2. Germline trimming cut 1 base from V and 4 bases from J; bases unmatched to any gene: 4. CDR1 is SGHAT, CDR2 FQNNGV, per germline. The CDR3 is 16 residues long. The variable domain in full, completed from reference TRBV11-2 and TRBJ2-5, reads EAGVAQSPRYKIIEKRQSVAFWCNPISGHATLYWYQQILGQGPKLLIQFQNNGVVDDSQLPKDRFSAERLKGVDSTLKIQPAKLEDSAVYLCASSLVPSGGAETQYFGPGTRLLVL.

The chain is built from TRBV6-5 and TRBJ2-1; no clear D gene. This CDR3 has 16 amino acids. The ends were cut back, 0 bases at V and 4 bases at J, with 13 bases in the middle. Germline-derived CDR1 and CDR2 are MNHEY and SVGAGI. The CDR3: CASSYSRAVQYNEQFF. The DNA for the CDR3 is TGTGCCAGCAGTTACTCTCGGGCGGTTCAATACAATGAGCAGTTCTTC.

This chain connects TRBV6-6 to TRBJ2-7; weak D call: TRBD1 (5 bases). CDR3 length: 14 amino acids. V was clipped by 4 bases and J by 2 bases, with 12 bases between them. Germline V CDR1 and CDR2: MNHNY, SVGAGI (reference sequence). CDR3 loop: CASSSPTATYEQYF. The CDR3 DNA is TGTGCCAGCAGTTCCCCGACAGCCACCTACGAGCAGTACTTC.

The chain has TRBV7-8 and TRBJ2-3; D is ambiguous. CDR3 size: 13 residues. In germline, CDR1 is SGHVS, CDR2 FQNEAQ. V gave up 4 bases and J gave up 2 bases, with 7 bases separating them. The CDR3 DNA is TGTGCCAGCAGCTCGACCCACACAGATACGCAGTATTTT. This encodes CASSSTHTDTQYF.

DNA of the CDR3: TGTGCCAGCAGCTTATTAGGCGCCCGGAGCTCCTACAATGAGCAGTTCTTC. This encodes CASSLLGARSSYNEQFF. The V gene is TRBV11-2, the J gene TRBJ2-1; no clear D. Germline V gives CDR1 SGHAT, CDR2 FQNNGV. The V and J ends lost 2 bases and 0 bases respectively, with 14 bases between them. The CDR3 sequence is 17 residues long.

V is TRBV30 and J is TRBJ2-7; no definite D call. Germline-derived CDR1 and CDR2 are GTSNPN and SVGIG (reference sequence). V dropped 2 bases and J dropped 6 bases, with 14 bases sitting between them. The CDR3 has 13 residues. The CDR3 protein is CAWSNSPAFEQYF. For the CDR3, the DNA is TGTGCCTGGAGTAACTCACCCGCTTTCGAGCAGTACTTC.

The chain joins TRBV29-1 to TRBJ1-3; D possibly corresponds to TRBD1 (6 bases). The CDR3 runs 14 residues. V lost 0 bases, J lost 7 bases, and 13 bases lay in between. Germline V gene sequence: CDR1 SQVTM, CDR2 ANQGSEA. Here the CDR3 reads CSVEDRGPGNTIYF. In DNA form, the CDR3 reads TGCAGCGTTGAAGATCGGGGGCCGGGCAACACCATATATTTT.

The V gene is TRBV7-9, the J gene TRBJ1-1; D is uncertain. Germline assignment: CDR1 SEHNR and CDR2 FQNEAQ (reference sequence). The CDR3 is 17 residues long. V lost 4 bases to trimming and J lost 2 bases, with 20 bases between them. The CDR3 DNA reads TGTGCCAGCAGCTCCACCCCAACGGAGACGGGTAACACTGAAGCTTTCTTT. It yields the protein CASSSTPTETGNTEAFF. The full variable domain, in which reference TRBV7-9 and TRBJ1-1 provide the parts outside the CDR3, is DTGVSQNPRHKITKRGQNVTFRCDPISEHNRLYWYRQTLGQGPEFLTYFQNEAQLEKSRLLSDRFSAERPKGSFSTLEIQRTEQGDSAMYLCASSSTPTETGNTEAFFGQGTRLTVV.

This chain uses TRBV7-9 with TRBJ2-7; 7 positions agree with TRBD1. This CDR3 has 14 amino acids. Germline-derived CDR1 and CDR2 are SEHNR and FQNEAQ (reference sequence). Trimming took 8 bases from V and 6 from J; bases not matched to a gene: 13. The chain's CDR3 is CASLAHRQGSEQYF. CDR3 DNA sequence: TGTGCCAGCCTCGCCCACCGACAGGGTAGCGAGCAGTACTTC.

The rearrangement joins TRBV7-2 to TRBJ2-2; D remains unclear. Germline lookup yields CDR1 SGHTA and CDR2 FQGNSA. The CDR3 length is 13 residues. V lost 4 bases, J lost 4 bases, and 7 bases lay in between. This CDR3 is CASSSQLTGELFF. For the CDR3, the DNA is TGTGCCAGCAGCTCACAACTCACCGGGGAGCTGTTTTTT.

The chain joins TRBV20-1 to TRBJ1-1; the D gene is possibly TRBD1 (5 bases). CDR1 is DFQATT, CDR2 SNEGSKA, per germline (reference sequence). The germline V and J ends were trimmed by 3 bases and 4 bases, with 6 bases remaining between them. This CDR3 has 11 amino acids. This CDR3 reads CSASGATEAFF. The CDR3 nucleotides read TGCAGTGCTAGCGGGGCCACTGAAGCTTTCTTT.

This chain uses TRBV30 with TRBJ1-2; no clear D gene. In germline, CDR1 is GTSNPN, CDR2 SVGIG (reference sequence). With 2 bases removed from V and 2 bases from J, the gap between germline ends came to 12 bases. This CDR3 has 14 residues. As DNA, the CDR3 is TGTGCCTGGAGTCCCCTCGGAATCAACTATGGCTACACCTTC. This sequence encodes CAWSPLGINYGYTF.

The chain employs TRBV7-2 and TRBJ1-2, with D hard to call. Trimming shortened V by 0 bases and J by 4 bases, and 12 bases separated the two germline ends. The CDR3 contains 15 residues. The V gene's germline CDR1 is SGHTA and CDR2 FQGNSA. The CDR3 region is CASSLAPGGVYGYTF. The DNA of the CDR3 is TGTGCCAGCAGCTTAGCCCCAGGCGGGGTCTATGGCTACACCTTC.

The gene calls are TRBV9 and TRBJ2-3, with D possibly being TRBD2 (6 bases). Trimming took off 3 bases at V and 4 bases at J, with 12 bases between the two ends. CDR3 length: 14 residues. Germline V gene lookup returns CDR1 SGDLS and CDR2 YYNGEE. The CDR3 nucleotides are TGTGCCAGCAGCGCTGCCGGGGGAGCAGATACGCAGTATTTT. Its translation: CASSAAGGADTQYF.

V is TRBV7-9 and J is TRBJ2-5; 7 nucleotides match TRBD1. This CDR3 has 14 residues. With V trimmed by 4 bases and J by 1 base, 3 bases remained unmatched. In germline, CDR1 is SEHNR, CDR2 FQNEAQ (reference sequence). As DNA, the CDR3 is TGTGCCAGCAGCTATACAGGGGCCCAAGAGACCCAGTACTTC. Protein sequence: CASSYTGAQETQYF.

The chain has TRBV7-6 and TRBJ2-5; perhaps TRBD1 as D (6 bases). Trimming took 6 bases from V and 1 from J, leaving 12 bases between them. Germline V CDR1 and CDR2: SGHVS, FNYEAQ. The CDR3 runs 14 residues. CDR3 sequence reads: CASSSGTIQETQYF. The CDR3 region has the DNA TGTGCCAGCAGTTCCGGGACAATCCAAGAGACCCAGTACTTC.

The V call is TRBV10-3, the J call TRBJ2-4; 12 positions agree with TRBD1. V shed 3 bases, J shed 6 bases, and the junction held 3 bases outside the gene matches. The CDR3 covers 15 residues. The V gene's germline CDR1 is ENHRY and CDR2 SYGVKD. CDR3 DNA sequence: TGTGCCATCAGTGACTCGGGACAGGGGGCAAACATTCAGTACTTC. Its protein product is CAISDSGQGANIQYF.

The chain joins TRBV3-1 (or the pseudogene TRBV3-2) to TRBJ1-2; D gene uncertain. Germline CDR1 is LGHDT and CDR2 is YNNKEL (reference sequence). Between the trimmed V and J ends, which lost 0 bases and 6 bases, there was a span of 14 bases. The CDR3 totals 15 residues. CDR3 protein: CASSQDTPQGHGYTF. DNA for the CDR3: TGTGCCAGCAGCCAAGATACACCTCAAGGACATGGCTACACCTTC.

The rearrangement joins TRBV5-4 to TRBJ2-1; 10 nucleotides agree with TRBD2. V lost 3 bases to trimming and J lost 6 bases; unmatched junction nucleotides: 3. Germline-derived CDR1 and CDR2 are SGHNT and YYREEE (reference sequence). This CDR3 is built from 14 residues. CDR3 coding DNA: TGTGCCAGCAGCTCCCAGCGGGGGGGCAATGAGCAGTTCTTC. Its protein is CASSSQRGGNEQFF.

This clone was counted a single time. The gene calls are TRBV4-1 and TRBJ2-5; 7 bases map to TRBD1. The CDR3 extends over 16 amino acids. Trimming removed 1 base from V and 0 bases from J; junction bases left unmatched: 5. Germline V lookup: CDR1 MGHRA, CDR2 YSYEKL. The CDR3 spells CASSQVDQGDQETQYF. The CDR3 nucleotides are TGCGCCAGCAGCCAAGTGGACCAGGGGGACCAAGAGACCCAGTACTTC.

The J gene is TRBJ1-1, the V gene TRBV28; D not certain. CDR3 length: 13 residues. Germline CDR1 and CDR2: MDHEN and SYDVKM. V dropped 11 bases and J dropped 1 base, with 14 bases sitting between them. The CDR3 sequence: CASTTPANTEAFF. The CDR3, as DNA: TGTGCCTCCACAACCCCGGCGAACACTGAAGCTTTCTTT.

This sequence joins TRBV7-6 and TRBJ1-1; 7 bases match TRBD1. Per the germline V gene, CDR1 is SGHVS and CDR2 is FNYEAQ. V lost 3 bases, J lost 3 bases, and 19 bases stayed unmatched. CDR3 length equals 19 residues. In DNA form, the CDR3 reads TGTGCCAGCAGCTTCCACCGCGGACAGGATCCCACCAAGGACACTGAAGCTTTCTTT. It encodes CASSFHRGQDPTKDTEAFF.

The CDR3 DNA reads as TGTGCCAGCAGCCAAGGGGTTGCAACGGGGGATACGCAGTATTTT. Protein: CASSQGVATGDTQYF. J is TRBJ2-3 and V is TRBV4-2, with a tentative D call TRBD2 (5 bases). CDR1 and CDR2 (germline): LGHNA, YNFKEQ. Trimming pared 1 base from V and 6 bases from J, leaving 14 bases between. The CDR3 totals 15 residues.

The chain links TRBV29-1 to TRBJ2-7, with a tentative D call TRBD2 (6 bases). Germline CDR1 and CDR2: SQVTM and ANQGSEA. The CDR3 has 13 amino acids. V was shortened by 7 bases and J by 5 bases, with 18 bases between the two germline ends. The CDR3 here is CSARDFRRNEQYF. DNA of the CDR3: TGCAGCGCCCGGGACTTCCGCAGAAACGAGCAGTACTTC.

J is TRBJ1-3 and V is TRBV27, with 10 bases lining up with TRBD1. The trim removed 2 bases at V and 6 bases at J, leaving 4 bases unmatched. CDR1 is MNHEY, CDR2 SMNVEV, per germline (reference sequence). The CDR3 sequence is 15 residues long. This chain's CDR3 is CASSLDGTGVNTIYF. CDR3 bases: TGTGCCAGCAGTTTAGACGGGACAGGGGTAAACACCATATATTTT.

The CDR3 DNA is TGTGCCAGCAGTATATCAGGGTTAGAGCAGTACTTC. It specifies CASSISGLEQYF. This chain links TRBV28 with TRBJ2-7; D might be TRBD1 (5 bases). V was trimmed by 5 bases and J by 7 bases, leaving 12 bases between them. The CDR3 sequence is 12 residues long. Germline V gene data show CDR1 as MDHEN and CDR2 as SYDVKM. The variable domain in full, with the rest retrieved from reference TRBV28 and TRBJ2-7, is DVKVTQSSRYLVKRTGEKVFLECVQDMDHENMFWYRQDPGLGLRLIYFSYDVKMKEKGDIPEGYSVSREKKERFSLILESASTNQTSMYLCASSISGLEQYFGPGTRLTVT.

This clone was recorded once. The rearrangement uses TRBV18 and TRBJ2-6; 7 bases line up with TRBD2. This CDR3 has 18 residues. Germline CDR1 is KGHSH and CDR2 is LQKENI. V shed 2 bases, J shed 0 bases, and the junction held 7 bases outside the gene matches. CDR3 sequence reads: CASSPTGPGGSGANVLTF. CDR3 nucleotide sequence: TGTGCCAGCTCACCAACTGGCCCGGGGGGCTCTGGGGCCAACGTCCTGACTTTC.

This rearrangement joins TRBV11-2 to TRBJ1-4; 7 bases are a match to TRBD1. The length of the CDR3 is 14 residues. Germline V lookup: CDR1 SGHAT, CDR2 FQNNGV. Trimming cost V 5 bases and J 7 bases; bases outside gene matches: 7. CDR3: CASSPRQGGEKLFF. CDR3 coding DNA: TGTGCCAGCAGCCCTAGACAGGGAGGTGAAAAACTGTTTTTT. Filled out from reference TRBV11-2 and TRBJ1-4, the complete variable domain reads EAGVAQSPRYKIIEKRQSVAFWCNPISGHATLYWYQQILGQGPKLLIQFQNNGVVDDSQLPKDRFSAERLKGVDSTLKIQPAKLEDSAVYLCASSPRQGGEKLFFGSGTQLSVL.

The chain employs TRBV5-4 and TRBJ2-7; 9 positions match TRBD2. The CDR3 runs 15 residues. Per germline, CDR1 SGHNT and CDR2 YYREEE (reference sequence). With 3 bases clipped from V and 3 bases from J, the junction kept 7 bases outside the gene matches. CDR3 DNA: TGTGCCAGCAGCTCAGGCGGTAGCGGGGGCTACGAGCAGTACTTC. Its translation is CASSSGGSGGYEQYF.

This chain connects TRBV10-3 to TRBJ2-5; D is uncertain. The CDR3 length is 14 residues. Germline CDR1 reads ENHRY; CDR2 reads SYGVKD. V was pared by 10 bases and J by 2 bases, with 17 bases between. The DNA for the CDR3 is TGTGCCACCACAACACGTGGAGTTCAAGAGACCCAGTACTTC. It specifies CATTTRGVQETQYF.